What follows describes a single TCR beta chain. This record belongs to a study of spatial heterogeneity in lung cancer. V was pared by 3 bases and J by 8 bases, with 17 bases between. CDR1 DFQATT and CDR2 SNEGSKA come from the germline V gene (reference sequence). The CDR3 contains 14 residues. Described time point: sample taken at primary tumor resection. TCRdb re-derived calls from the 5' RACE reads in MiXCR, one entry per CDR3 protein. The sample has around 92,000 distinct CDR3 sequences; 12% are singletons. The source is a male donor with early-stage non-small cell lung cancer. V and J are TRBV20-1 and TRBJ2-1; possibly TRBD1 for D (5 bases). The sequences come from PBMCs, collected at surgery. This chain's CDR3 is CSARTVGRYDEQFF. In nucleotides, the CDR3 is TGCAGTGCTAGGACAGTGGGCAGATACGATGAGCAGTTCTTC.